Sequencing of this TCR beta chain was carried out in a study of T cells in localized non-small cell lung cancer (dated by TCRdb to 2018 to 2021). In the study overall: The study analyzed T cell repertoires of 236 early-stage NSCLC patients, comparing tumors and uninvolved tumor-adjacent lungs. NSCLC patients had a mean age of approximately 66 years, and around 130 were male and about a hundred female. All 250 or so NSCLC patients in the cohort were treatment-naive and had localized lung tumors that were resected. Overall study outcomes, separate from this receptor: Higher blood T cell density associated with longer overall survival, while higher adjacent-lung clonality associated with shorter survival. Because multi-region sequencing of the tumors was not done, intratumor heterogeneity could not be ruled out. Because the study design was exploratory, TCR variables were selected using unadjusted p-values without false-discovery rate correction. Uninvolved tumor-adjacent lung showed the highest T cell clonality, higher than tumor, which suggests more focused antigenic responses in the adjacent lung. A median of around 50 of the top 100 tumor clones turned up in the paired uninvolved adjacent lung, and roughly 30 of those clones also ranked among the top 100 of that same adjacent lung.

This clone has just one count. The antigen it binds to is not known. No base-level quality is on record; no much larger clone is a single base apart. At diagnosis, peripheral blood, uninvolved tumor-adjacent lung and tumor were collected and stored as a combination of fresh-frozen and FFPE material. Blood samples were analyzed as peripheral blood mononuclear cells for TCR repertoire profiling. The immunoSEQ Assay was used to sequence TCR beta CDR3 regions from DNA. The source study handled its data this way. T cell density was computed as TCR beta template counts normalized to usable DNA estimated by amplifying housekeeping genes. Richness was estimated using the preseqR package, with extrapolation to 400,000 templates for PBMC samples and to 120,000 templates for tissue samples. Clonality was defined as one minus Pielou's evenness. Tissue-enriched TCRs were identified by differential abundance testing using productive amino-acid clonotypes, minimum total count 5 and alpha 0.1. The Jaccard Index and the Morisita Overlap Index were used to measure repertoire overlap between compartments. TCR beta CDR3s were clustered by GLIPH together with public tetramer-defined viral CDR3s, and at least three viral sequences plus V-gene enrichment were required for viral motifs. TCRdb holds this immuneACCESS table with in-frame rearrangements only. Some clones are missing; in checked studies, unresolved V genes explain under half, and the rest has no known cause. The D gene and trimming were derived from the DNA, and the V and J assignments and clone size from that table. The table for this sample lists around 130,000 clones; roughly 90% of them were counted only once. Around 1.7% of the sample is in the top ten clones.

The receptor's source is a female donor at least 60 years old with stage I lung adenocarcinoma. Sequenced here: peripheral blood, sampled before any cancer treatment.

CDR3 loop: CASSLAGARETQYF. In nucleotide form, the sequence is TGTGCCAGCAGCTTAGCCGGGGCACGGGAGACCCAGTACTTC. The rearranged chain carries TRBV11-2 and TRBJ2-5, with the D call perhaps TRBD1 or TRBD2, as 5 bases match in each case. CDR1 SGHAT and CDR2 FQNNGV are derived from the germline V gene. V and J are truncated by 1 base and 5 bases respectively, leaving an intervening sequence of 11 bases. Spanning cysteine to phenylalanine, the CDR3 consists of 14 amino acids. The only DNA kept is the CDR3, 42 bases in frame from the first base.